These 22 T cell receptor beta chains originate from one sample sequenced in a study of T cells after somatic rescue of genetic block. The method was immunoSEQ multiplex PCR; TCRdb's version includes in-frame clones alone and lacks a portion of them. The sample lists some 7,000 clones; around 81% were seen once. The material sequenced was peripheral blood mononuclear cells (PBMCs). These receptors originate from a boy aged 5-17 years.

The chain uses TRBV29-1 and TRBJ2-1; 9 nucleotides agree with TRBD2. This CDR3 spans 18 amino acids. The junction had 15 bases not matched to a gene; V was cut back by 4 bases and J by 2 bases. The germline V gene encodes CDR1 SQVTM and CDR2 ANQGSEA. This CDR3 reads CSVGAFRDGGRAYNEQFF. For the CDR3, the DNA is TGCAGCGTTGGTGCCTTTAGGGACGGCGGGAGGGCCTACAATGAGCAGTTCTTC.

This clone was observed a handful of times. The chain couples TRBV10-1 to TRBJ1-4; the D gene is possibly TRBD1 (5 bases). Germline CDR1 WNHNN, CDR2 SYGVQD (reference sequence). This CDR3 is built from 13 residues. Between the trimmed V and J ends, which lost 3 bases and 6 bases, there was a span of 8 bases. The CDR3 protein is CASSEGTHEKLFF. As DNA, the CDR3 is TGCGCCAGCAGTGAAGGGACGCATGAAAAACTGTTTTTT.

In this sample, this clone turned up a few times. In DNA form, the CDR3 reads TGTGCCATCAGTGAGATTGGAGGACAGGGCAGAACTAATGAAAAACTGTTTTTT. Amino acids: CAISEIGGQGRTNEKLFF. The rearrangement uses TRBV10-3 and TRBJ1-4; TRBD1 matches at 8 bases. After removal of 2 bases from V and 1 base from J, the junction contained 9 bases not matched to a gene. The CDR3 loop spans 18 amino acids. CDR1 and CDR2 from the germline V gene are ENHRY and SYGVKD.

The chain employs TRBV11-3 and TRBJ2-2, with D possibly TRBD2 on 5 matching bases. This CDR3 is 13 amino acids long. CDR1 SGHNT and CDR2 YENEEA come from the germline V gene. Trimming took 3 bases from V and 6 from J, leaving 8 bases between them. Here the CDR3 reads CASSFRGSGELFF. CDR3 nucleotide sequence: TGTGCCAGCAGCTTCCGGGGTTCCGGGGAGCTGTTTTTT.

The chain employs TRBV19 and TRBJ1-5; 8 positions match TRBD1. V was clipped by 1 base and J by 4 bases; unmatched bases: 0. The CDR3 totals 14 residues. Germline CDR1 is LNHDA and CDR2 is SQIVND (reference sequence). The CDR3 coding sequence is TGTGCCAGTAGTATAGGACAGGGGAATCAGCCCCAGCATTTT. This sequence encodes CASSIGQGNQPQHF.

This sequence joins TRBV6-6 and TRBJ1-6, with unresolved D. The CDR3 runs 14 residues. V was cut by 3 bases and J by 10 bases, with 13 bases left in between. Germline V lookup: CDR1 MNHNY, CDR2 SVGAGI (reference sequence). The DNA for the CDR3 is TGTGCCAGCAGTTATCCCAGGCAGGAATCACCCCTCCACTTT. Protein: CASSYPRQESPLHF.

The chain joins TRBV13 to TRBJ1-5; maybe TRBD1 (6 bases). The CDR3 is 14 residues long. Germline V gene data show CDR1 as PRHDT and CDR2 as FYEKMQ (reference sequence). The V end lost 3 bases, the J end lost 11 bases, and 17 bases lay between the germline ends. The CDR3 here is CASSFSQGLGAQHF. DNA for the CDR3: TGTGCCAGCAGCTTCTCCCAGGGGTTGGGTGCCCAGCATTTT.

The J gene is TRBJ2-7, the V gene TRBV5-5; tentatively, D is TRBD2 (6 bases). Germline CDR1 SGHKS, CDR2 YYEKEE (reference sequence). V dropped 0 bases and J dropped 3 bases, with 16 bases sitting between them. The CDR3 has 16 amino acids. In DNA form, the CDR3 reads TGTGCCAGCAGCTTGGGGGTTCGAGCGGGCCACTACGAGCAGTACTTC. Encoded protein: CASSLGVRAGHYEQYF.

This clone has only a few counts. The chain employs TRBV5-6 and TRBJ2-5; D is perhaps TRBD1 (5 bases). The DNA end lines up better with TRBJ2-7; the J call may be wrong. The CDR3 runs to 19 residues. From germline, CDR1 is SGHDT and CDR2 YYEEEE. CDR3 in DNA: TGTGCCAGCAGCTCACTCGGAGAAACGACCTCAGGGTTGTACTACGAGCAGTACTTC. It specifies CASSSLGETTSGLYYEQYF.

This sequence joins TRBV7-7 and TRBJ1-1; D may be TRBD1 (5 bases). CDR3 length equals 13 residues. V was pared by 6 bases and J by 5 bases, with 13 bases between. The germline gives CDR1 SSHAT, CDR2 FNYEAQ (reference sequence). For the CDR3, the DNA is TGTGCCAGCAGTCCGGGGCCATGGACTGAAGCTTTCTTT. Its protein product is CASSPGPWTEAFF. Full variable domain (rest looked up from reference TRBV7-7 and TRBJ1-1): GAGVSQSPRYKVTKRGQDVTLRCDPISSHATLYWYQQALGQGPEFLTYFNYEAQPDKSGLPSDRFSAERPEGSISTLTIQRTEQRDSAMYRCASSPGPWTEAFFGQGTRLTVV.

The chain couples TRBV6-5 to TRBJ2-2; 7 positions agree with TRBD1. The CDR3 extends over 14 amino acids. Trimming took 5 bases from V and 5 from J; bases not matched to a gene: 5. Looked up from germline, CDR1 is MNHEY and CDR2 is SVGAGI. The DNA for the CDR3 is TGTGCCAGCAGTCCCGGGACAGTGACCGGGGAGCTGTTTTTT. As protein: CASSPGTVTGELFF.

Note on this clone: The limits of the CDR3 on the DNA are not certain, so only TCRdb's listed CDR3 is given. The gene calls are TRBV19 and TRBJ2-2; TRBD1, as called in the table, went unchecked against the DNA. The CDR3 has 16 amino acids, counting both end residues. Germline-derived CDR1 and CDR2 are LNHDA and SQIVND (reference sequence). The CDR3 spells CASRPGASFGAGELFF.

This chain links TRBV5-6 with TRBJ1-2; D remains unclear. Trimming cost V 5 bases and J 8 bases, with 10 bases left between them. This CDR3 is 11 amino acids long. From germline, CDR1 is SGHDT and CDR2 YYEEEE. As DNA, the CDR3 is TGTGCCAGCAGTCAATCGGCCGGCTACACCTTC. Amino acid sequence: CASSQSAGYTF.

The V call is TRBV18, the J call TRBJ2-3; TRBD1 matches at 9 bases. The CDR3 covers 15 residues. The trim removed 10 bases at V and 0 bases at J, leaving 8 bases unmatched. The germline V gene has CDR1 KGHSH and CDR2 LQKENI. DNA for the CDR3: TGTGCCACCGCAAGAGGACAGGGGAGCACAGATACGCAGTATTTT. Encoded protein: CATARGQGSTDTQYF.

The chain links TRBV9 to TRBJ2-5; maybe TRBD1 (6 bases). Germline loops: CDR1 SGDLS, CDR2 YYNGEE. There are 15 residues in the CDR3. Trimming took off 3 bases at V and 2 bases at J, with 14 bases between the two ends. The CDR3 coding sequence is TGTGCCAGCAGCGGAACAGGGATGAAGCAAGAGACCCAGTACTTC. Translating gives CASSGTGMKQETQYF.

The rearrangement uses TRBV2 and TRBJ2-7; 8 bases are shared with TRBD1. Germline V gene data show CDR1 as SNHLY and CDR2 as FYNNEI. The trim removed 4 bases at V and 5 bases at J, leaving 4 bases unmatched. The CDR3 has 13 residues. Here the CDR3 reads CASSVDRAHEQYF. The CDR3 DNA reads as TGTGCCAGCAGTGTGGACAGGGCCCACGAGCAGTACTTC.

The rearrangement uses TRBV10-3 and TRBJ2-1, with 9 nucleotides matching TRBD1. Germline-derived CDR1 and CDR2 are ENHRY and SYGVKD. The CDR3 sequence is 14 residues long. The V and J ends lost 7 bases and 5 bases, in that order; junction bases with no gene match: 6. DNA of the CDR3: TGTGCCATCACCTCGGGACAGGGAGACAATGAGCAGTTCTTC. Translating gives CAITSGQGDNEQFF.

The chain is built from TRBV16 and TRBJ2-7; D uncertain. Per germline, CDR1 KGHSY and CDR2 FQNENV. The V gene lost 7 bases and the J gene lost 3 bases, with 10 bases spanning the gap. This CDR3 is built from 12 residues. Here the CDR3 reads CASMGNSYEQYF. CDR3 nucleotide sequence: TGTGCCAGCATGGGGAACAGCTACGAGCAGTACTTC.

Here the CDR3 reads CASSQFGTNTDTQYF. CDR3 bases: TGTGCCAGCAGCCAATTTGGCACAAATACAGATACGCAGTATTTT. V usage is TRBV16 and J usage is TRBJ2-3; D gene uncertain. The CDR3 consists of 15 residues. Trimming shortened V by 1 base and J by 3 bases, and 11 bases separated the two germline ends. Per germline, CDR1 KGHSY and CDR2 FQNENV.

V and J are TRBV5-5 and TRBJ2-1; 9 bases match TRBD2. The V segment lost 1 base and the J segment 4 bases; nucleotides outside the gene matches: 0. The CDR3 has 14 amino acids. Looked up from germline, CDR1 is SGHKS and CDR2 is YYEKEE (reference sequence). CDR3 bases: TGTGCCAGCAGCTTGAGCGGGGGGTACAATGAGCAGTTCTTC. Protein product: CASSLSGGYNEQFF.

This chain uses TRBV11-3 with TRBJ2-5, with D possibly being TRBD2 (6 bases). The germline V and J ends were trimmed by 5 bases and 2 bases, with 12 bases remaining between them. The germline V gene encodes CDR1 SGHNT and CDR2 YENEEA. There are 14 residues in the CDR3. DNA of the CDR3: TGTGCCAGCAGCCACCCGCGGGAACAAGAGACCCAGTACTTC. The encoded protein is CASSHPREQETQYF.

CDR3 sequence (DNA): TGTGCCAGCTCACCACGGCGTTCTGACGCTAATAGCAATCAGCCCCAGCATTTT. Its protein product is CASSPRRSDANSNQPQHF. The chain couples TRBV18 to TRBJ1-5; D gene uncertain. Trimming took off 1 base at V and 0 bases at J, with 16 bases between the two ends. Looked up from germline, CDR1 is KGHSH and CDR2 is LQKENI. CDR3 length equals 18 residues. The complete variable domain, with remaining parts taken from reference TRBV18 and TRBJ1-5, reads NAGVMQNPRHLVRRRGQEARLRCSPMKGHSHVYWYRQLPEEGLKFMVYLQKENIIDESGMPKERFSAEFPKEGPSILRIQQVVRGDSAAYFCASSPRRSDANSNQPQHFGDGTRLSIL.